This record covers a single T cell receptor beta chain. This sample is part of a study of blood T cell repertoires in COVID-19. The CDR3 runs to 15 residues. V was pared by 2 bases and J by 2 bases, with 11 bases between. Germline CDR1 and CDR2: SGHRS and YFSETQ. Sequencing was performed with immunoSEQ multiplex PCR; in TCRdb, only in-frame clones are kept and a portion is missing. The sample has about 260,000 clones; roughly 80% are singletons. The TCR sequence derives from a man in his 60s with acute or convalescent COVID-19. The sequenced material came from peripheral blood. The chain couples TRBV5-1 to TRBJ2-1; D is unresolved. CDR3 bases: TGCGCCAGCAGCTTAGGCGGTCTTACCTACAATGAGCAGTTCTTC. It is translated as CASSLGGLTYNEQFF.